This TCR beta chain derives from a study of cytomegalovirus exposure and HLA in healthy donors. Findings of the study overall: Indistinguishable V segments such as TRBV6-2 and TRBV6-3 were excluded.

A multiplex PCR was run with 60 Vbeta primers and 13 Jbeta primers. This table comes from immunoSEQ multiplex PCR, and its TCRdb copy is limited to in-frame clones, with some not included. This table holds 150,000 or so clones, around two thirds found once. Comment on this clone: Its antigen is as yet unknown.

Looked up from germline, CDR1 is MNHNS and CDR2 is SASEGT. V was pared by 2 bases and J by 3 bases, with 11 bases between. The CDR3 spans 14 residues. This receptor was taken from a man in his thirties or forties in good health and CMV-seropositive. The sample was PBMCs. V is TRBV6-1 and J is TRBJ2-7; D unclear. The CDR3 region is CASSEPVPLYEQYF. CDR3 nucleotides: TGTGCCAGCAGTGAACCTGTTCCCCTCTACGAGCAGTACTTC.